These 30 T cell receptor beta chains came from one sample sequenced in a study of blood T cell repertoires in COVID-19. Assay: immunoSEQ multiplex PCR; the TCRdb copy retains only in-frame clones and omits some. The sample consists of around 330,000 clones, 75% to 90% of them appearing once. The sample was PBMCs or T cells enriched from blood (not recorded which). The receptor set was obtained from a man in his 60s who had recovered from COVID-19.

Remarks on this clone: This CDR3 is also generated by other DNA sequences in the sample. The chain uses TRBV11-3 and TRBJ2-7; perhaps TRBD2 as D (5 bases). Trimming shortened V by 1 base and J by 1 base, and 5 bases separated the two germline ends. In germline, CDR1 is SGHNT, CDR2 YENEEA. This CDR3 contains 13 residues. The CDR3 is CASSLGGSYEQYF. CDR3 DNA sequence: TGTGCCAGCAGCTTAGGCGGGTCCTACGAGCAGTACTTC.

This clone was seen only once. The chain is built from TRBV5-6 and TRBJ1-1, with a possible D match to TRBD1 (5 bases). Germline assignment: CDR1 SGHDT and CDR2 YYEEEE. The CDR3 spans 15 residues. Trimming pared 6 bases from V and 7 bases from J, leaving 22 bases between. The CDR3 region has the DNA TGTGCCAGCACCAGCTTTAGAGGCAGGGCTTATGAAGCTTTCTTT. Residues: CASTSFRGRAYEAFF.

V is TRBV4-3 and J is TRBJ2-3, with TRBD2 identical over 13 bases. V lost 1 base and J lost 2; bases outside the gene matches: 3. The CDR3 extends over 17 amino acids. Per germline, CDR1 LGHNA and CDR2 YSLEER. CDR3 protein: CASSQVGTSGTTDTQYF. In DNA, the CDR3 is TGCGCCAGCAGCCAAGTGGGGACTAGCGGGACCACAGATACGCAGTATTTT.

The CDR3 coding sequence is TGTGCCTGGGACAGGGGGCTGAGTAATGAAAAACTGTTTTTT. It encodes CAWDRGLSNEKLFF. The chain employs TRBV30 and TRBJ1-4; 10 nucleotides align to TRBD1. The germline gives CDR1 GTSNPN, CDR2 SVGIG (reference sequence). The CDR3 length is 14 residues. Trimming at V came to 5 bases and at J to 4 bases, leaving 4 bases not matched to a gene.

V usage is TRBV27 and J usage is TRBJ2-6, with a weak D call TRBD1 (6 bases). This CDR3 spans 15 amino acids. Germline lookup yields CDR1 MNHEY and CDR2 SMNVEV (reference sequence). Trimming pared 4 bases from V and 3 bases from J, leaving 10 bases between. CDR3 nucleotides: TGTGCCAGCAGTTACACAGGGCGTGGGGCCAACGTCCTGACTTTC. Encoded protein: CASSYTGRGANVLTF. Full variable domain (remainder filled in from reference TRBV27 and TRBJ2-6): EAQVTQNPRYLITVTGKKLTVTCSQNMNHEYMSWYRQDPGLGLRQIYYSMNVEVTDKGDVPEGYKVSRKEKRNFPLILESPSPNQTSLYFCASSYTGRGANVLTFGAGSRLTVL.

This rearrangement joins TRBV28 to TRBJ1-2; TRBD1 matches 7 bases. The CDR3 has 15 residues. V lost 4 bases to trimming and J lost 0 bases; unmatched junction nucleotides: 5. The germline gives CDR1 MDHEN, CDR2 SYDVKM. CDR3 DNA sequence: TGTGCCAGCAGTTCTCCCGGGACAGCTAACTATGGCTACACCTTC. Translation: CASSSPGTANYGYTF.

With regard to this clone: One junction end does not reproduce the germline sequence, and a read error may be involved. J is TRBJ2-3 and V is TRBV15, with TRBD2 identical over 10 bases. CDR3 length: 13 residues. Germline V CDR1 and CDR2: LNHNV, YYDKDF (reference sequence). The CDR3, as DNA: TGTGCCACCAGCAGTTTCGGGGAGCGGGAGGGGGATTTT. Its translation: CATSSFGEREGDF.

The CDR3 sequence is CASSPGQGARETQYF. The DNA of the CDR3 is TGTGCCAGCTCACCTGGACAGGGAGCAAGAGAGACCCAGTACTTC. The chain has TRBV18 and TRBJ2-5; TRBD1 matches 8 bases. Germline V CDR1 and CDR2: KGHSH, LQKENI. This CDR3 spans 15 amino acids. The V gene end was trimmed by 3 bases and the J gene end by 4 bases; junction bases not matched to a gene: 7.

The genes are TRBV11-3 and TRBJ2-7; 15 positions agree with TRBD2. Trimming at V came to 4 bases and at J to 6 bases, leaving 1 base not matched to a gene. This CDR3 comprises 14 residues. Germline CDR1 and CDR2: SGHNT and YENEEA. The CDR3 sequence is CASSSGLAGGEQYF. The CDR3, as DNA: TGTGCCAGCAGCTCGGGACTAGCGGGAGGCGAGCAGTACTTC.

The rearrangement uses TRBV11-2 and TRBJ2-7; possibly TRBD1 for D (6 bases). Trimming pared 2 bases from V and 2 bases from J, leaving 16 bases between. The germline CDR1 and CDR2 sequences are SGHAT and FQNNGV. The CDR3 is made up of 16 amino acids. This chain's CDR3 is CASSLFRGRGAYEQYF. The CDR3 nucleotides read TGTGCCAGCAGCTTATTTAGGGGGAGAGGGGCCTACGAGCAGTACTTC.

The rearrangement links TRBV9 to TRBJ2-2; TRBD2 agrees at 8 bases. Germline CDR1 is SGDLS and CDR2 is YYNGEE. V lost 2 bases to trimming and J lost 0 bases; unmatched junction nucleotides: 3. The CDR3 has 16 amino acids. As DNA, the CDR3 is TGTGCCAGCAGCGTGCGAGCGGGAGCGAACACCGGGGAGCTGTTTTTT. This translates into CASSVRAGANTGELFF.

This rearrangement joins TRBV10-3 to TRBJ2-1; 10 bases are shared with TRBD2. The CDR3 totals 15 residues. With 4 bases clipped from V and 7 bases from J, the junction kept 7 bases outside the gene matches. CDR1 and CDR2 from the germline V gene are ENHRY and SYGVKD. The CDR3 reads CAISVASGSENEQFF. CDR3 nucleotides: TGTGCCATCAGTGTTGCTAGCGGGAGTGAGAATGAGCAGTTCTTC.

DNA of the CDR3: TGTGCCAGCAGGAATTGGACAGGGGGAAATGAAAAACTGTTTTTT. Its translation is CASRNWTGGNEKLFF. This chain joins TRBV6-6 and TRBJ1-4, with 10 bases aligning to TRBD1. The CDR3 totals 15 residues. Losses at the gene ends were 6 bases for V and 5 bases for J; bases not matched to a gene: 6. From germline, CDR1 is MNHNY and CDR2 SVGAGI (reference sequence).

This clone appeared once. CDR3: CASSSLHTSGSGHEQYF. The CDR3 region has the DNA TGTGCCAGCAGCAGCCTACATACTAGCGGCAGTGGCCACGAGCAGTACTTC. This chain connects TRBV3-1 (or the pseudogene TRBV3-2) to TRBJ2-7; 8 positions match TRBD2. V lost 5 bases and J lost 5; bases outside the gene matches: 17. Germline V gives CDR1 LGHDT, CDR2 YNNKEL (reference sequence). CDR3 size: 17 residues.

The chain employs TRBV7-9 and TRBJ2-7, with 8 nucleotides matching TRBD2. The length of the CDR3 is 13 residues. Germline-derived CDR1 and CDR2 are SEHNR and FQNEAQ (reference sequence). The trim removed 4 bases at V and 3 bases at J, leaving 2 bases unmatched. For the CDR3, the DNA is TGTGCCAGCAGCTATGGGACTAGCTACGAGCAGTACTTC. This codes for CASSYGTSYEQYF.

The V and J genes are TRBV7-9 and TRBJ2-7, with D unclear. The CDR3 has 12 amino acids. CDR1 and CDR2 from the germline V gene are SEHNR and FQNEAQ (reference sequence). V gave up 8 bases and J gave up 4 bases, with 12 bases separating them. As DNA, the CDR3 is TGTGCCAGCCGCTCTACGGAGTACGAGCAGTACTTC. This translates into CASRSTEYEQYF. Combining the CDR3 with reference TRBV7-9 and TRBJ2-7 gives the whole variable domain DTGVSQNPRHKITKRGQNVTFRCDPISEHNRLYWYRQTLGQGPEFLTYFQNEAQLEKSRLLSDRFSAERPKGSFSTLEIQRTEQGDSAMYLCASRSTEYEQYFGPGTRLTVT.

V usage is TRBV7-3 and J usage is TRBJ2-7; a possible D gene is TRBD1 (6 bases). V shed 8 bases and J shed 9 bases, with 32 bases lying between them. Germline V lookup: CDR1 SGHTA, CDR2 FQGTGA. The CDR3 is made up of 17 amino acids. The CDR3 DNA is TGTGCCAGCCGCAACAGGGCTAGCCATCTTTTCCGACGAGGGCAGTACTTC. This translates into CASRNRASHLFRRGQYF.

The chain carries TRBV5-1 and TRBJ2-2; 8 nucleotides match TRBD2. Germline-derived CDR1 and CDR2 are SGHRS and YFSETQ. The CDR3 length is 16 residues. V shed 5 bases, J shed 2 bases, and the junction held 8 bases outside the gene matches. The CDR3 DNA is TGCGCCAGCAGGCAATCTCTAGCGGGCAACACCGGGGAGCTGTTTTTT. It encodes CASRQSLAGNTGELFF.

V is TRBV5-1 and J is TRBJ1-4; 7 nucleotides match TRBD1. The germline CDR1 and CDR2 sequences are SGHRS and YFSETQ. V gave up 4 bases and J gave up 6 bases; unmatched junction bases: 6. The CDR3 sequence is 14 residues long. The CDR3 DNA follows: TGCGCCAGCAGCCTAGGGGGCGCGGATGAAAAACTGTTTTTT. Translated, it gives CASSLGGADEKLFF.

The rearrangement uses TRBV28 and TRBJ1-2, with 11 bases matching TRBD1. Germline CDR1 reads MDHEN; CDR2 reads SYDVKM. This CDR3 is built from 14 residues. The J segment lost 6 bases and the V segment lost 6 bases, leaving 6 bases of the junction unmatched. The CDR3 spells CASSQDRGLHGYTF. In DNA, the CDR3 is TGTGCCAGCAGCCAGGACAGGGGGCTGCATGGCTACACCTTC.

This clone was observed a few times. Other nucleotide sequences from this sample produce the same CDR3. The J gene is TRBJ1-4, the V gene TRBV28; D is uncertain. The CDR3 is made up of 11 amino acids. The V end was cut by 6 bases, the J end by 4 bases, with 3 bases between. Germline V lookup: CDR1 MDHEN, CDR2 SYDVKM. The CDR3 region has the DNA TGTGCCAGCAGCATTAATGAAAAACTGTTTTTT. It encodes CASSINEKLFF.

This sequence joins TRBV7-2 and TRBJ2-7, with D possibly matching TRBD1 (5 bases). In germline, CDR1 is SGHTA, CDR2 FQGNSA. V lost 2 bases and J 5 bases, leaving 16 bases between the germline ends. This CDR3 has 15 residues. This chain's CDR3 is CASSLRTASRDEQYF. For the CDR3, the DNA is TGTGCCAGCAGCTTACGAACAGCGAGCAGGGACGAGCAGTACTTC.

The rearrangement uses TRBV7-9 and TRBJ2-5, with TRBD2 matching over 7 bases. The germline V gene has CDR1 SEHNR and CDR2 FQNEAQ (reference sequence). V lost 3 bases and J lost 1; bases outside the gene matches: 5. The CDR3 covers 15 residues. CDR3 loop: CASSFFRTSQETQYF. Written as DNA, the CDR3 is TGTGCCAGCAGCTTTTTCCGGACTAGCCAAGAGACCCAGTACTTC.

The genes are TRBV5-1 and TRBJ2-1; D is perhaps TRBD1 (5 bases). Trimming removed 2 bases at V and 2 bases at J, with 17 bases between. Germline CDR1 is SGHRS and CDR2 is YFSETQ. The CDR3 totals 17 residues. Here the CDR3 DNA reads TGCGCCAGCAGCTTACCACGGACCCAGGGAACCTACAATGAGCAGTTCTTC. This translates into CASSLPRTQGTYNEQFF.

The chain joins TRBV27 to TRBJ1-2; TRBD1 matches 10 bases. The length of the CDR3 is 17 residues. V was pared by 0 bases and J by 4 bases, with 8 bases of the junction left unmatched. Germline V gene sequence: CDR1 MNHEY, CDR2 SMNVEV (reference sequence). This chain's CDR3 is CASSLSRQGARGYGYTF. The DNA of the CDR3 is TGTGCCAGCAGTTTATCCAGACAGGGGGCGCGGGGCTATGGCTACACCTTC.

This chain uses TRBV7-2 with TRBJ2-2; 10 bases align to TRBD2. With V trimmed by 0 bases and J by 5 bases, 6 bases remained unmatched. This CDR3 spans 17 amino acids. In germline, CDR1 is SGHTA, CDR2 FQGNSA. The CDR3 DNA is TGTGCCAGCAGCTTAGCGAGGCTAGCGGGAGAGACCGGGGAGCTGTTTTTT. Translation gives CASSLARLAGETGELFF.

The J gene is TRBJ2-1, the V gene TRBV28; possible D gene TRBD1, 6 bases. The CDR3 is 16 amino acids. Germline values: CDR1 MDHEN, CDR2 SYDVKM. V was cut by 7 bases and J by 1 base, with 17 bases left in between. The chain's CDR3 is CASTRPDRPSYNEQFF. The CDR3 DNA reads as TGTGCCAGCACGAGACCCGACAGGCCTTCCTACAATGAGCAGTTCTTC.

In nucleotides, the CDR3 is TGTGCCAGCTCCGACAGAGCTACGATCGAGCAGTACTTC. It codes for CASSDRATIEQYF. This chain joins TRBV28 and TRBJ2-7; D might be TRBD1 (5 bases). This CDR3 comprises 13 residues. Germline V gene sequence: CDR1 MDHEN, CDR2 SYDVKM. With 8 bases removed from V and 6 bases from J, the gap between germline ends came to 17 bases.

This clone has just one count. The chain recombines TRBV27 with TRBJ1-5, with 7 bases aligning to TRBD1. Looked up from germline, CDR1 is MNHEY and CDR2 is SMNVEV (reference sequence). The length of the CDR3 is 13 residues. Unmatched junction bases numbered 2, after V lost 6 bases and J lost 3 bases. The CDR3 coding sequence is TGTGCCAGCAGGGGGACAGTCAATCAGCCCCAGCATTTT. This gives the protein CASRGTVNQPQHF.

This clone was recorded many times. The CDR3 loop is CASRSTVPNTEAFF. CDR3 nucleotides: TGTGCCAGCAGGTCCACAGTACCGAACACTGAAGCTTTCTTT. The genes are TRBV28 and TRBJ1-1; D unclear. Trimming took 6 bases from V and 1 from J, leaving 12 bases between them. Germline CDR1 and CDR2: MDHEN and SYDVKM. The CDR3 loop spans 14 amino acids.